This T cell receptor (beta chain) came from a study of T cells after yellow fever vaccination. Findings and limits, study-wide: Booster sampling recovered most clones from primary vaccination (96% CD4, around 90% CD8).

CDR3 length: 14 residues. The germline gives CDR1 SGHRS, CDR2 YFSETQ. V was shortened by 4 bases and J by 0 bases, with 8 bases between the two germline ends. A few counts support this clonotype. Its antigen remains unknown. The TCR cDNA carried a universal primer site and UMIs from 5'RACE template switching. TCRdb re-called the 5' RACE reads through MiXCR, storing one row per CDR3 protein. The data contain roughly 520,000 distinct CDR3 sequences, 21% of them singletons. The TCR originated in a man younger than 30 who received the YFV17D yellow fever vaccine. The chain joins TRBV5-1 to TRBJ1-5; tentatively, D is TRBD1 (5 bases). The source material was PBMCs, sampled about 20 days after the first yellow fever vaccination. CDR3 in amino acids: CASSIGTSNQPQHF. The CDR3 DNA reads TGCGCCAGCAGCATAGGGACTAGCAATCAGCCCCAGCATTTT.